This TCR beta chain was captured by sequencing in a study of T cell repertoires in ileal Crohn's disease (dated by TCRdb to the late 2010s). In the study overall: At the time of surgery, about a third of patients were active smokers, and the median duration of disease was roughly 8.3 years. Every patient underwent surgery because of a complication, which was stricturing disease in 61% of cases and penetrating disease in roughly 39%. For commercial TCRB immunosequencing, about 500 nanograms of biopsy DNA were submitted for each sample. A total of about 170 mucosal samples from 57 patients were sequenced, collected from several sites on the surgical specimen and at postoperative endoscopy. The study was conducted in parallel with a multicentre cohort built to find predictors of early endoscopic recurrence after ileocolonic resection. Postoperative therapy was given to about half of the patients, with thiopurines administered to under 12 patients and anti-TNF agents administered to 15 to 20 patients. Biopsies taken from the proximal margin of the surgical specimen were designated as MI samples. A Rutgeerts score higher than i0 was the definition used for endoscopic postoperative recurrence. TCR repertoire analysis was done in 50 to 70 Crohn's disease patients from a prospective multicentre cohort.

Library prep was done by the immunoSEQ multiplex PCR assay. Adaptive Biotechnology amplified the CDR3 regions from genomic DNA with a two-step multiplex PCR designed to control amplification bias. Primers covering every V and J gene segment were used in the first PCR, while barcodes and Illumina adapters were added in the second PCR. CDR3 libraries were sequenced on an Illumina instrument. The source study handled its data this way. The analysis drew on both the pipelines supplied by the vendor and custom analysis of the raw data in R/Bioconductor running R version 3.3.0. Clonality, which ranges from 0 to 1, was calculated as the inverse of the normalised Shannon entropy across all productive clones. High-frequency clones were defined as the share of the repertoire occupied by the top 100 clones, with only clones passing a 95% confidence test being retained. Repertoire diversity was measured with the Simpson index, and overlap between samples was measured with the Morisita-Horn index. TCRdb holds this immuneACCESS table with in-frame rearrangements only. Some clones are missing; in checked studies, unresolved V genes explain under half, and the rest has no known cause. The V and J calls and the clone size are those of that table, but D and trimming were determined from the DNA. A total of about 7,200 clones appear in this sample, around 82% of them only once. Of the sample, under 35% is held by the ten largest clones.

This clone was seen a few times. The clone's antigen remains unknown. Per-nucleotide qualities are absent, and no much larger clonotype sits a single base away. The CDR3, cysteine through phenylalanine, is 16 amino acids long. Just the 48-base CDR3 DNA is kept, in frame starting at base 1. Germline trimming amounts to 3 bases on V and 5 bases on J, with 13 as the count of junction bases outside the gene matches. Looking up the germline V gene yields CDR1 MNHNS and CDR2 SASEGT. Study-wide conclusions, independent of this receptor: Sorted CD8 T cells carried more high-frequency clones than CD4 T cells, suggesting mucosal expansions were mainly CD8. Patients who were active smokers at surgery had a significantly higher proportion of clonal expansions than non-smokers (around 24% vs 18%, p=0.02). Higher high-frequency clone percentages at surgery were associated with endoscopic recurrence; all patients with clonality above 26.8% (18/57) had recurrence. Mucosal CD4 and CD8 T cells were sorted and sequenced only in a subgroup of patients, the size of which was not stated.

The time point label here, explained by the study, means: proximal margin of the surgical specimen (macroscopically non-inflamed). To be eligible, patients had to be adults with ileal or ileocolonic Crohn's disease and an indication for ileocolonic resection. Whole ileal mucosal biopsies were kept frozen at -80 degrees C prior to DNA extraction. Genomic DNA was extracted from frozen whole biopsies with a TRizol-based method and quantified on a NanoDrop 2000 spectrophotometer. The sample comprised ileal tissue. The TCR was taken from an adult with Crohn's disease. Recombination linked TRBV6-1 to TRBJ2-7; TRBD1 aligns with 7 central bases. The DNA sequence follows: TGTGCCAGCAGTGATTTATACAGGGGAATTCATCACGAGCAGTACTTC. Its protein product is CASSDLYRGIHHEQYF.